This T cell receptor (beta chain) came from a study of post-analysis software for immune sequencing data. Looking at the study overall: The courses of disease that were included comprised relapsing-remitting, secondary progressive and progressive-relapsing multiple sclerosis.

The length of the CDR3 is 12 residues. Germline lookup yields CDR1 SNHLY and CDR2 FYNNEI. Trimming took 10 bases from V and 5 from J; bases not matched to a gene: 8. Incorporated into the TCR beta cDNA libraries were unique molecular identifiers, which served to reduce PCR and sequencing biases. TCRdb recomputed calls from the PCR reads with MiXCR, one row per CDR3 protein. The repertoire consists of 820,000 or so distinct CDR3 sequences, with 53% occurring once and the leading ten covering roughly 4.4%. General study points: Comparison with controls showed significantly lower normalized Chao1 diversity in multiple sclerosis patients. With TRBV5-6, TRBV5-1 and TRBV20-1 included, 5 or 6 TRBV segments were more frequent in patients than in controls. Samples sharing a preparation batch grouped tightly together when assessed by F measure.

For this clonotype: What it binds is not known.

The receptor comes from a girl aged 10-17 years with multiple sclerosis. The sample consisted of blood. The chain recombines TRBV2 with TRBJ2-7; 7 bases are shared with TRBD2. CDR3 protein: CAMAGESDEQYF. In nucleotides, the CDR3 is TGTGCCATGGCGGGAGAATCCGACGAGCAGTACTTC.